The 23 T cell receptor beta chains presented below share a single source sample, sequenced in a study of T cell repertoires in cytomegalovirus infection. A single record per CDR3 protein comes from TCRdb applying MiXCR to the reads. The data hold approximately 990,000 distinct CDR3 sequences, with around a third observed a single time. Their antigens are not known. The specimen comprised cultured CD8+ T cells from PBMCs, sampled from culture after CMV antigen stimulation. These receptors all come from a human donor in good health (CMV status not recorded). Some clones in this sample may be carry-over from other donors' samples.

This chain connects TRBV9 to TRBJ2-1; 7 positions agree with TRBD2. Unmatched junction bases numbered 3, after V lost 0 bases and J lost 0 bases. CDR3 length: 16 residues. Germline assignment: CDR1 SGDLS and CDR2 YYNGEE. For the CDR3, the DNA is TGTGCCAGCAGCGTAGTTGGCGGGGGCTCCTACAATGAGCAGTTCTTC. Translated, it gives CASSVVGGGSYNEQFF.

A few counts support this clonotype. The V call is TRBV7-8, the J call TRBJ2-1, with D hard to call. V dropped 1 base and J dropped 4 bases, with 14 bases sitting between them. CDR3 size: 16 residues. CDR1 and CDR2 (germline): SGHVS, FQNEAQ. CDR3 loop: CASSLGPPGLYNEQFF. DNA of the CDR3: TGTGCCAGCAGCTTAGGGCCCCCCGGCCTTTACAATGAGCAGTTCTTC.

This chain links TRBV27 with TRBJ1-2; 7 bases are shared with TRBD1. Germline V CDR1 and CDR2: MNHEY, SMNVEV (reference sequence). Germline trimming cut 5 bases from V and 6 bases from J; bases unmatched to any gene: 9. The CDR3 totals 14 residues. The CDR3 sequence is CASSQTGLGHGYTF. The CDR3 bases are TGTGCCAGCAGTCAGACAGGGCTCGGCCATGGCTACACCTTC.

This clonotype was seen a few times. The V gene is TRBV7-8, the J gene TRBJ2-1; TRBD2 is a possible D gene (6 bases). V shed 3 bases and J shed 2 bases, with 17 bases lying between them. Germline values: CDR1 SGHVS, CDR2 FQNEAQ. The CDR3 contains 17 residues. CDR3: CASSFNLRGITYNEQFF. CDR3 DNA: TGTGCCAGCAGCTTTAATTTACGGGGGATCACCTACAATGAGCAGTTCTTC.

The rearrangement links TRBV7-6 to TRBJ2-1; D unclear. The CDR3 runs 13 residues. Per germline, CDR1 SGHVS and CDR2 FNYEAQ. Trimming removed 5 bases from V and 6 bases from J, with 11 bases in between. For the CDR3, the DNA is TGTGCCAGCAGCCTAGGACGGCTCAATGAGCAGTTCTTC. Its translation: CASSLGRLNEQFF.

This clonotype was counted between two and nine times. This sequence joins TRBV6-1 and TRBJ1-5, with a tentative D call TRBD1 (5 bases). Germline loops: CDR1 MNHNS, CDR2 SASEGT. V lost 4 bases to trimming and J lost 3 bases, with 16 bases between them. There are 16 residues in the CDR3. This CDR3 is CASSGRGTVSNQPQHF. The CDR3 region has the DNA TGTGCCAGCAGTGGGCGAGGGACGGTTTCCAATCAGCCCCAGCATTTT.

The V and J genes are TRBV27 and TRBJ2-7, with D possibly called TRBD1 or TRBD2 (5 bases each). The CDR3 is 15 residues long. The germline CDR1 and CDR2 sequences are MNHEY and SMNVEV (reference sequence). V was pared by 3 bases and J by 2 bases, with 14 bases between. The CDR3 region is CASSFGDGTTYEQYF. CDR3 DNA sequence: TGTGCCAGCAGTTTTGGGGACGGAACGACCTACGAGCAGTACTTC.

The chain combines TRBV6-6 with TRBJ2-1; no clear D. This CDR3 is 14 amino acids long. In germline, CDR1 is MNHNY, CDR2 SVGAGI (reference sequence). V shed 0 bases and J shed 10 bases, with 13 bases lying between them. In DNA form, the CDR3 reads TGTGCCAGCAGTTACTCGATAGGAAGCGCCGAGCAGTTCTTC. It translates to CASSYSIGSAEQFF.

This clonotype was picked up many times. The chain employs TRBV6-6 and TRBJ1-2, with 7 bases lining up with TRBD1. V lost 2 bases and J lost 8; bases outside the gene matches: 8. This CDR3 region has 14 residues. Germline V gene sequence: CDR1 MNHNY, CDR2 SVGAGI (reference sequence). The CDR3 DNA reads TGTGCCAGCAGTTACGTCGACAGGGACGAGGGCTACACCTTC. It yields the protein CASSYVDRDEGYTF.

The gene calls are TRBV29-1 and TRBJ1-2; weak D call: TRBD1 (5 bases). Germline V gene data show CDR1 as SQVTM and CDR2 as ANQGSEA. V was pared by 4 bases and J by 8 bases, with 11 bases between. The CDR3 has 11 residues. CDR3 in DNA: TGCAGCGTTGGGGGCGGGCGCGGCTACACCTTC. Protein: CSVGGGRGYTF. The variable domain in full, with the rest retrieved from reference TRBV29-1 and TRBJ1-2, is SAVISQKPSRDICQRGTSLTIQCQVDSQVTMMFWYRQQPGQSLTLIATANQGSEATYESGFVIDKFPISRPNLTFSTLTVSNMSPEDSSIYLCSVGGGRGYTFGSGTRLTVV.

The J gene is TRBJ2-1, the V gene TRBV7-9; no firm D call. The CDR3 consists of 15 residues. The germline V gene has CDR1 SEHNR and CDR2 FQNEAQ (reference sequence). With 6 bases removed from V and 0 bases from J, the gap between germline ends came to 12 bases. CDR3 bases: TGTGCCAGCAGTTCCCGTACCAACTCCTACAATGAGCAGTTCTTC. Encoded protein: CASSSRTNSYNEQFF. The full variable domain, its missing parts supplied by reference TRBV7-9 and TRBJ2-1, is DTGVSQNPRHKITKRGQNVTFRCDPISEHNRLYWYRQTLGQGPEFLTYFQNEAQLEKSRLLSDRFSAERPKGSFSTLEIQRTEQGDSAMYLCASSSRTNSYNEQFFGPGTRLTVL.

With regard to this clonotype: Germline is not matched at one junction end, which may reflect a read error. The chain has TRBV9 and TRBJ1-1; no definite D call. The CDR3 has 15 amino acids. Per germline, CDR1 SGDLS and CDR2 YYNGEE. The CDR3 sequence: CVSSVPREGGTEAFF. As DNA, the CDR3 is TGTGTCAGCAGCGTTCCAAGGGAAGGTGGCACTGAAGCTTTCTTT.

This clonotype appeared many times. The chain uses TRBV10-3 and TRBJ2-7; no reliable D call. Germline CDR1 ENHRY, CDR2 SYGVKD. The ends were cut back, 1 base at V and 2 bases at J, with 6 bases in the middle. CDR3 length equals 13 residues. The CDR3 DNA follows: TGTGCCATCAGTGAGTTCGCAGCCTACGAGCAGTACGTC. Its translation: CAISEFAAYEQYV.

The chain combines TRBV6-1 with TRBJ2-2; TRBD2 might be the D (5 bases). The CDR3 is 16 amino acids. Trimming removed 6 bases from V and 0 bases from J, with 14 bases in between. Germline CDR1 MNHNS, CDR2 SASEGT. CDR3 sequence: CASSPSPGTNTGELFF. The CDR3 region has the DNA TGTGCCAGCAGCCCATCGCCGGGGACGAACACCGGGGAGCTGTTTTTT.

On this clonotype itself: Its ends do not fully match the called genes, so a read error is possible. This rearrangement joins TRBV6-5 to TRBJ1-1, with 10 bases lining up with TRBD1. Germline V gene lookup returns CDR1 MNHEY and CDR2 SVGAGI. This CDR3 region has 15 residues. The DNA of the CDR3 is TGTGCCAACAGTCGACAGGGGGCAAGGGACACTGAAGCTTTCTTT. Protein: CANSRQGARDTEAFF.

This clonotype was observed a handful of times. The V and J genes are TRBV9 and TRBJ1-6, with a tentative D call TRBD1 (5 bases). Trimming took 2 bases from V and 9 from J, leaving 15 bases between them. CDR3 length equals 15 residues. The germline CDR1 and CDR2 sequences are SGDLS and YYNGEE. This CDR3 reads CASSVSTGAGSPLHF. The CDR3 DNA reads as TGTGCCAGCAGCGTCAGTACAGGAGCAGGTTCACCCCTCCACTTT.

This clonotype was seen more than once but under ten times. The chain couples TRBV19 to TRBJ1-5; possible D gene TRBD1, 6 bases. Germline loops: CDR1 LNHDA, CDR2 SQIVND (reference sequence). V lost 9 bases and J lost 4, with 19 bases in between. The CDR3 sequence is 15 residues long. The CDR3 here is CASSYAGEFNQPQHF. For the CDR3, the DNA is TGTGCCAGCTCGTATGCAGGGGAATTTAATCAGCCCCAGCATTTT.

Notes on this clonotype: Since a much larger clone is just one base distant, this may be a read error. The chain employs TRBV7-2 and TRBJ2-1, with 8 bases that match TRBD2. J was trimmed by 7 bases and V by 1 base; bases with no gene match: 18. Germline V gene sequence: CDR1 SGHTA, CDR2 FQGNSA. CDR3 length: 19 residues. This CDR3 reads CASSLVSSAGASVGNEQFF. The CDR3 nucleotides are TGTGCCAGCAGCTTAGTGTCATCAGCGGGGGCATCTGTAGGAAATGAGCAGTTCTTC.

This chain links TRBV7-9 with TRBJ1-4; 8 bases align to TRBD1. With 4 bases clipped from V and 9 bases from J, the junction kept 7 bases outside the gene matches. The CDR3 has 14 amino acids. CDR1 and CDR2 from the germline V gene are SEHNR and FQNEAQ (reference sequence). As DNA, the CDR3 is TGTGCCAGCAGCTCGGGACAGGCGGTAAAAAAACTGTTTTTT. Translation: CASSSGQAVKKLFF.

The table lists this clonotype with many counts. The chain has TRBV7-2 and TRBJ1-2; TRBD1 matches at 9 bases. CDR1 and CDR2 (germline): SGHTA, FQGNSA. V gave up 5 bases and J gave up 3 bases; unmatched junction bases: 4. The CDR3 is 14 residues long. Here the CDR3 reads CASSPQGAHYGYTF. The CDR3 DNA follows: TGTGCCAGCAGCCCACAGGGGGCTCACTATGGCTACACCTTC.

This clonotype was counted only a few times. The chain has TRBV7-6 and TRBJ1-2; a possible D gene is TRBD1 (5 bases). V lost 0 bases and J 8 bases, leaving 10 bases between the germline ends. CDR1 and CDR2 from the germline V gene are SGHVS and FNYEAQ. This CDR3 is built from 13 residues. The CDR3 DNA reads as TGTGCCAGCAGCTTAGCGGCAGGGCAAGGCTACACCTTC. It encodes CASSLAAGQGYTF.

Remarks on this clonotype: The junction departs from the called germline gene at one end, perhaps through a read error. The V call is TRBV9, the J call TRBJ2-3; perhaps D is TRBD1 or TRBD2 (6 bases each). CDR3 length: 15 residues. Germline CDR1 and CDR2: SGDLS and YYNGEE. In nucleotides, the CDR3 is TGTACCAGCAGCGCCTCGGGGGCCGGCACAGATACGCAGTATTTT. Its protein is CTSSASGAGTDTQYF.

This chain links TRBV6-4 with TRBJ2-2; no clear D gene. Germline V CDR1 and CDR2: MRHNA, SNTAGT. Trimming stripped 0 bases from V and 6 bases from J, with 5 bases between. This CDR3 region has 13 residues. The CDR3 nucleotides are TGTGCCAGCAGTGACTCAGGTGCCGGGGAGCTGTTTTTT. It translates to CASSDSGAGELFF.